This T cell receptor beta chain was profiled in a study of blood T cell repertoires in COVID-19. Study background: Samples taken during acute and convalescent COVID-19 were collected in the United States, Italy and Spain. Nucleic acid was either cDNA or gDNA, and it came from T cells, B-cell-depleted T cells, or PBMCs.

CDR1 SGHDT and CDR2 YYEEEE come from the germline V gene. The CDR3 extends over 12 amino acids. Trimming removed 0 bases at V and 6 bases at J, with 7 bases between. Under the authors' procedure: Cell counts per sample came from amplifying reference gene primers. Method: immunoSEQ multiplex PCR; TCRdb's copy keeps in-frame clones and lacks some. That table gives V, J and clone size, and the DNA gave D and trimming. The sample has over 250,000 clones; around 92% are singletons. This clone was picked up a small number of times. The sample taken for sequencing was PBMCs or T cells enriched from blood (not recorded which). The chain couples TRBV5-6 to TRBJ2-7, with a weak D call TRBD2 (6 bases). The TCR sequence derives from a woman aged 55 to 70 who had recovered from COVID-19. CDR3 coding DNA: TGTGCCAGCAGCTTGGCCGGGAGCGAGCAGTACTTC. Its translation is CASSLAGSEQYF.